What follows are 18 T cell receptor beta chains derived from one specimen sequenced in a study of blood T cell repertoires in COVID-19. Assay used: immunoSEQ multiplex PCR; TCRdb lists only in-frame clones, some missing. The profile shows tens of thousands of clones, roughly 79% of them singletons. The source material was peripheral blood. The receptors shown here come from a man of 80 years or more with COVID-19, enrolled during active disease.

This sequence joins TRBV29-1 and TRBJ1-1; 8 positions agree with TRBD1. The ends lost 7 bases at V and 2 bases at J; junction bases unmatched: 3. Per germline, CDR1 SQVTM and CDR2 ANQGSEA. This CDR3 contains 12 residues. CDR3 residues: CSAGQGNTEAFF. CDR3 DNA sequence: TGCAGCGCCGGACAGGGAAACACTGAAGCTTTCTTT.

The V and J genes are TRBV7-2 and TRBJ1-2; 10 bases agree with TRBD1. Germline trimming cut 5 bases from V and 5 bases from J; bases unmatched to any gene: 5. There are 14 residues in the CDR3. Germline loops: CDR1 SGHTA, CDR2 FQGNSA. In DNA, the CDR3 is TGTGCCAGCAGCGTGGGACAGGGGATTTATGGCTACACCTTC. Its protein is CASSVGQGIYGYTF. The whole variable domain, remainder taken from reference TRBV7-2 and TRBJ1-2, is GAGVSQSPSNKVTEKGKDVELRCDPISGHTALYWYRQSLGQGLEFLIYFQGNSAPDKSGLPSDRFSAERTGGSVSTLTIQRTQQEDSAVYLCASSVGQGIYGYTFGSGTRLTVV.

The V and J genes are TRBV20-1 and TRBJ1-6; 8 bases line up with TRBD1. V lost 3 bases, J lost 10 bases, and 8 bases stayed unmatched. The germline gives CDR1 DFQATT, CDR2 SNEGSKA (reference sequence). The CDR3 totals 14 residues. The CDR3, as DNA: TGCAGTGCTAGTACGGGACAGGACGGATCACCCCTCCACTTT. Amino acid sequence: CSASTGQDGSPLHF.

The rearrangement uses TRBV13 and TRBJ1-4, with a weak D call TRBD1 (5 bases). V dropped 3 bases and J dropped 3 bases, with 11 bases sitting between them. CDR3 size: 15 residues. CDR1 PRHDT and CDR2 FYEKMQ come from the germline V gene (reference sequence). CDR3 coding DNA: TGTGCCAGCAGCTTTCTCCCAGGGTCTAATGAAAAACTGTTTTTT. This codes for CASSFLPGSNEKLFF.

This clone was found a few times. The chain couples TRBV7-9 to TRBJ2-7; 7 positions agree with TRBD1. The ends lost 5 bases at V and 7 bases at J; junction bases unmatched: 20. Germline loops: CDR1 SEHNR, CDR2 FQNEAQ (reference sequence). This CDR3 has 17 residues. The CDR3: CASSHPRQGISFQEQYF. Here the CDR3 DNA reads TGTGCCAGCAGCCATCCTAGACAGGGAATTTCTTTTCAAGAGCAGTACTTC.

The chain links TRBV15 to TRBJ2-7; D remains unclear. Germline assignment: CDR1 LNHNV and CDR2 YYDKDF (reference sequence). V was cut by 0 bases and J by 5 bases, with 8 bases left in between. The CDR3 consists of 13 residues. CDR3: CATSRDLRDEQYF. In DNA, the CDR3 is TGTGCCACCAGCAGAGATCTTCGGGACGAGCAGTACTTC.

V gene TRBV7-2 combines with J gene TRBJ2-3; 10 bases are shared with TRBD2. The CDR3 consists of 15 residues. Germline CDR1 reads SGHTA; CDR2 reads FQGNSA. The V segment lost 5 bases and the J segment 4 bases; nucleotides outside the gene matches: 6. In nucleotides, the CDR3 is TGTGCCAGCAGCACGCTAGCGGGGGTAGCAGATACGCAGTATTTT. Protein sequence: CASSTLAGVADTQYF.

The CDR3 DNA is TGTGCCAGCAGTAGCGGCCTAGCGGGGGGGCGAGAGCAGTACTTC. The encoded protein is CASSSGLAGGREQYF. The rearrangement joins TRBV6-5 to TRBJ2-7, with 12 bases lining up with TRBD2. The CDR3 is 15 amino acids. Germline values: CDR1 MNHEY, CDR2 SVGAGI. Trimming cost V 5 bases and J 7 bases; bases outside gene matches: 9.

CDR3 DNA sequence: TGTGCCTGGAGTGGAGACAGGGCCAACGTCCTGACTTTC. It is translated as CAWSGDRANVLTF. The V call is TRBV30, the J call TRBJ2-6; D is ambiguous. V was pared by 1 base and J by 5 bases, with 6 bases between. The CDR3 is 13 amino acids. From germline, CDR1 is GTSNPN and CDR2 SVGIG (reference sequence).

The chain has TRBV12-3 or TRBV12-4 and TRBJ1-1; no firm D call. V was pared by 1 base and J by 3 bases, with 6 bases between. The length of the CDR3 is 13 residues. CDR3 loop: CASSLVPDTEAFF. In DNA form, the CDR3 reads TGTGCCAGCAGTTTAGTGCCAGACACTGAAGCTTTCTTT.

This clone appeared once. The chain links TRBV30 to TRBJ2-3, with 11 bases that match TRBD1. Germline CDR1 reads GTSNPN; CDR2 reads SVGIG (reference sequence). The length of the CDR3 is 14 residues. The V gene end was trimmed by 2 bases and the J gene end by 6 bases; junction bases not matched to a gene: 4. The CDR3 sequence is CAWSFGQGADTQYF. CDR3 nucleotides: TGTGCCTGGAGTTTTGGACAGGGGGCCGATACGCAGTATTTT. Combining the CDR3 with reference TRBV30 and TRBJ2-3 gives the whole variable domain SQTIHQWPATLVQPVGSPLSLECTVEGTSNPNLYWYRQAAGRGLQLLFYSVGIGQISSEVPQNLSASRPQDRQFILSSKKLLLSDSGFYLCAWSFGQGADTQYFGPGTRLTVL.

The V gene is TRBV11-2, the J gene TRBJ2-5; perhaps TRBD2 as D (5 bases). Germline V gives CDR1 SGHAT, CDR2 FQNNGV. The V end was cut by 1 base, the J end by 1 base, with 13 bases between. The CDR3 is 16 amino acids. In DNA form, the CDR3 reads TGTGCCAGCAGCTTAGGGAGGCGCCAGACCCAAGAGACCCAGTACTTC. Its protein is CASSLGRRQTQETQYF.

The rearrangement uses TRBV18 and TRBJ2-7, with 12 bases matching TRBD2. Germline V gene data show CDR1 as KGHSH and CDR2 as LQKENI. The junction had 10 bases not matched to a gene; V was cut back by 1 base and J by 3 bases. This CDR3 has 18 amino acids. CDR3 DNA: TGTGCCAGCTCACCACAAAGATTACAACTAGCGGGAGGCTACGAGCAGTACTTC. Residues: CASSPQRLQLAGGYEQYF.

The rearrangement links TRBV6-2 or TRBV6-3 to TRBJ2-4, with 7 bases that match TRBD1. Germline CDR1 MNHEY, CDR2 SVGEGT. The CDR3 loop spans 15 amino acids. V lost 0 bases to trimming and J lost 16 bases; unmatched junction nucleotides: 15. The DNA of the CDR3 is TGTGCCAGCAGTTACTCGACCGAAAAAAAGGGACAGATTTACTTC. Amino acid sequence: CASSYSTEKKGQIYF.

V gene TRBV30 combines with J gene TRBJ1-2; 9 bases map to TRBD1. The CDR3 sequence is 14 residues long. Germline lookup yields CDR1 GTSNPN and CDR2 SVGIG (reference sequence). With 5 bases clipped from V and 7 bases from J, the junction kept 11 bases outside the gene matches. CDR3 sequence reads: CAWGTGGRQGGYTF. CDR3 coding DNA: TGTGCCTGGGGAACAGGGGGCAGGCAAGGTGGCTACACCTTC.

This clone was recorded once. This chain joins TRBV7-8 and TRBJ1-4; D is uncertain. The germline gives CDR1 SGHVS, CDR2 FQNEAQ. Trimming shortened V by 5 bases and J by 3 bases, and 13 bases separated the two germline ends. The CDR3 consists of 15 residues. In DNA form, the CDR3 reads TGTGCCAGCAGCCAGAGGGAGGGTCCTAATGAAAAACTGTTTTTT. It translates to CASSQREGPNEKLFF.

This chain connects TRBV7-8 to TRBJ2-2; the match to TRBD2 covers 8 bases. CDR1 and CDR2 (germline): SGHVS, FQNEAQ. Trimming took 10 bases from V and 4 from J; bases not matched to a gene: 8. The CDR3 is 14 residues long. The CDR3 reads CATWAGGLTGELFF. The CDR3 DNA sequence: TGTGCCACCTGGGCGGGAGGCCTCACCGGGGAGCTGTTTTTT.

CDR3 sequence reads: CSVETAAVNTIYF. DNA for the CDR3: TGCAGCGTTGAGACGGCTGCGGTAAACACCATATATTTT. The V and J genes are TRBV29-1 and TRBJ1-3; no reliable D call. Trimming pared 3 bases from V and 6 bases from J, leaving 12 bases between. The CDR3 totals 13 residues. From germline, CDR1 is SQVTM and CDR2 ANQGSEA.